Presented here are 30 T cell receptor beta chains from one specimen sequenced in a study of TIL therapy for anti-PD-1-resistant metastatic lung cancer. This was the immunoSEQ v3 assay. Sequencing was performed with immunoSEQ multiplex PCR; in TCRdb, only in-frame clones are kept and a portion is missing. The repertoire holds approximately 40,000 clones, with more than 60% as singletons. Time point indicated: pre-treatment sample, taken before nivolumab and TIL therapy. The source was blood, collected at baseline. The receptor set was obtained from a person between 25 and 80 years old with non-small cell lung cancer.

This chain connects TRBV28 to TRBJ2-7, with D unresolved. CDR1 MDHEN and CDR2 SYDVKM come from the germline V gene. The CDR3 runs 12 residues. V gave up 8 bases and J gave up 3 bases, with 11 bases separating them. The CDR3 DNA reads TGTGCCAGCCGAGAAGGGATCTACGAGCAGTACTTC. It yields the protein CASREGIYEQYF. The full variable domain, in which reference TRBV28 and TRBJ2-7 provide the parts outside the CDR3, is DVKVTQSSRYLVKRTGEKVFLECVQDMDHENMFWYRQDPGLGLRLIYFSYDVKMKEKGDIPEGYSVSREKKERFSLILESASTNQTSMYLCASREGIYEQYFGPGTRLTVT.

J is TRBJ2-1 and V is TRBV7-2, with 7 nucleotides matching TRBD2. V shed 4 bases and J 5 bases; nucleotides not matched to a gene: 11. CDR1 and CDR2 (germline): SGHTA, FQGNSA. The CDR3 sequence is 16 residues long. CDR3 loop: CASSSRTSAVHNEQFF. CDR3 DNA sequence: TGTGCCAGCAGCTCTAGAACTAGCGCCGTCCACAATGAGCAGTTCTTC.

The chain links TRBV18 to TRBJ2-5, with TRBD1 identical over 9 bases. The CDR3 loop spans 13 amino acids. The germline V gene has CDR1 KGHSH and CDR2 LQKENI. V shed 6 bases and J 5 bases; nucleotides not matched to a gene: 4. The CDR3 bases are TGTGCCAGCTCGCCCGGACAGGGGGAGACCCAGTACTTC. Its translation: CASSPGQGETQYF.

There are a few counts of this clone. The V gene is TRBV27, the J gene TRBJ1-5; the D is unclear. The length of the CDR3 is 13 residues. Germline assignment: CDR1 MNHEY and CDR2 SMNVEV (reference sequence). Trimming left V 5 bases short and J 3 bases short, with 8 bases between. CDR3 sequence (DNA): TGTGCCAGCAGTCTCCTGGTCAATCAGCCCCAGCATTTT. It encodes CASSLLVNQPQHF.

The CDR3 region is CASSLRPPGVVGDTQYF. The CDR3 DNA follows: TGTGCCAGCAGTTTACGCCCCCCGGGAGTAGTAGGAGATACGCAGTATTTT. The V and J genes are TRBV28 and TRBJ2-3, with D perhaps TRBD2 (6 bases). Germline V lookup: CDR1 MDHEN, CDR2 SYDVKM. V lost 2 bases to trimming and J lost 5 bases, with 20 bases between them. This CDR3 comprises 17 residues.

The chain has TRBV2 and TRBJ1-3; the D gene is possibly TRBD1 (6 bases). V lost 6 bases to trimming and J lost 0 bases, with 15 bases between them. This CDR3 is built from 16 residues. Looked up from germline, CDR1 is SNHLY and CDR2 is FYNNEI. CDR3 residues: CASRQGHRYSGNTIYF. CDR3 nucleotide sequence: TGTGCCAGCAGACAGGGTCACAGGTACTCTGGAAACACCATATATTTT.

This clone was detected only once. The chain has TRBV2 and TRBJ2-7; 7 nucleotides agree with TRBD1. The CDR3 length is 13 residues. J gave up 2 bases and V 6 bases, and 4 bases lay outside the gene matches. CDR1 and CDR2 (germline): SNHLY, FYNNEI. DNA of the CDR3: TGTGCCAGCAGGGGGGACAGCACCTACGAGCAGTACTTC. Its translation: CASRGDSTYEQYF.

This rearrangement joins TRBV28 to TRBJ2-3; 9 bases fit TRBD2. V trimming: 5 bases; J trimming: 2 bases; junction bases outside the gene matches: 8. Germline values: CDR1 MDHEN, CDR2 SYDVKM. The CDR3 spans 16 residues. The CDR3 DNA reads as TGTGCCAGCAGTAGGGCTAGCGGGACGATCACAGATACGCAGTATTTT. This translates into CASSRASGTITDTQYF.

The chain employs TRBV19 and TRBJ2-7; 8 bases are shared with TRBD1. J lost 3 bases, V lost 1 base, and 5 bases had no gene match. The CDR3 spans 15 residues. Germline lookup yields CDR1 LNHDA and CDR2 SQIVND (reference sequence). The CDR3 loop is CASSIAHGQGYEQYF. DNA for the CDR3: TGTGCCAGTAGTATAGCCCATGGACAGGGCTACGAGCAGTACTTC.

The rearrangement joins TRBV28 to TRBJ2-5, with a possible D match to TRBD2 (6 bases). The CDR3 consists of 15 residues. Germline V gene data show CDR1 as MDHEN and CDR2 as SYDVKM. The V and J ends lost 5 bases and 5 bases respectively, with 18 bases between them. The CDR3, as DNA: TGTGCCAGCAGTACCCCGGGACTCCCTCGGGAGACCCAGTACTTC. Its translation: CASSTPGLPRETQYF. Full variable domain (rest looked up from reference TRBV28 and TRBJ2-5): DVKVTQSSRYLVKRTGEKVFLECVQDMDHENMFWYRQDPGLGLRLIYFSYDVKMKEKGDIPEGYSVSREKKERFSLILESASTNQTSMYLCASSTPGLPRETQYFGPGTRLLVL.

This clone was observed a few times. V usage is TRBV21-1 and J usage is TRBJ1-6. TRBV21-1 is assigned pseudogene status. The CDR3 spans 14 residues. CDR3 coding DNA: TGTGCCAGCAGCGCCTGGACCTATAATTCACCCCTCCACTTT. Translation gives CASSAWTYNSPLHF.

The chain carries TRBV7-9 and TRBJ2-5; 10 nucleotides align to TRBD2. This CDR3 is built from 16 residues. Trimming cost V 6 bases and J 1 base; bases outside gene matches: 8. Germline values: CDR1 SEHNR, CDR2 FQNEAQ (reference sequence). CDR3 region: CASRPGTSELQETQYF. CDR3 in DNA: TGTGCCAGCAGACCCGGGACTAGCGAGCTCCAAGAGACCCAGTACTTC.

The V and J genes are TRBV6-5 and TRBJ1-1, with D possibly being TRBD1 (6 bases). Trimming removed 8 bases from V and 5 bases from J, with 12 bases in between. Looked up from germline, CDR1 is MNHEY and CDR2 is SVGAGI. This CDR3 has 12 residues. CDR3 residues: CASCRGGTEAFF. CDR3 nucleotides: TGTGCCAGCTGCAGGGGTGGGACTGAAGCTTTCTTT.

CDR3 sequence (DNA): TGTGCCAGCAGTTACCGCATCCCAGGGTCGAGTTCACCCCTCCACTTT. Amino acids: CASSYRIPGSSSPLHF. The rearrangement links TRBV6-5 to TRBJ1-6, with D tentatively TRBD1 (5 bases). Germline V gene sequence: CDR1 MNHEY, CDR2 SVGAGI. The CDR3 contains 16 residues. Trimming pared 2 bases from V and 9 bases from J, leaving 17 bases between.

This sequence joins TRBV2 and TRBJ1-1; D is unclear. The V gene's germline CDR1 is SNHLY and CDR2 FYNNEI. This CDR3 has 14 residues. V was cut by 6 bases and J by 2 bases, with 13 bases left in between. In DNA, the CDR3 is TGTGCCAGCAGCCCCAGCCTGTTAAACACTGAAGCTTTCTTT. Its translation is CASSPSLLNTEAFF.

The chain has TRBV19 and TRBJ2-5; TRBD1 matches at 9 bases. From germline, CDR1 is LNHDA and CDR2 SQIVND (reference sequence). The CDR3 is made up of 12 amino acids. V shed 3 bases, J shed 10 bases, and the junction held 3 bases outside the gene matches. This CDR3 is CASSMTGGGQYF. The CDR3 DNA reads TGTGCCAGTAGTATGACAGGGGGAGGCCAGTACTTC.

The J gene is TRBJ2-5, the V gene TRBV15; 7 bases map to TRBD1. Germline loops: CDR1 LNHNV, CDR2 YYDKDF (reference sequence). The CDR3 has 15 amino acids. The V and J ends lost 9 bases and 4 bases, in that order; junction bases with no gene match: 14. CDR3: CATKRTGELLETQYF. CDR3 in DNA: TGTGCCACAAAAAGAACAGGGGAGCTCTTAGAGACCCAGTACTTC.

This clone has a handful of counts. The chain has TRBV5-6 and TRBJ2-5, with D possibly matching TRBD2 (5 bases). Germline CDR1 and CDR2: SGHDT and YYEEEE. The CDR3 consists of 16 residues. Trimming shortened V by 0 bases and J by 0 bases, and 12 bases separated the two germline ends. The CDR3 nucleotides read TGTGCCAGCAGCTTGGCGGACGGGATCTACCAAGAGACCCAGTACTTC. Amino acids: CASSLADGIYQETQYF.

The chain combines TRBV7-3 with TRBJ1-5; no firm D call. This CDR3 has 14 amino acids. Germline V gives CDR1 SGHTA, CDR2 FQGTGA. Trimming left V 2 bases short and J 4 bases short, with 9 bases between. The CDR3 sequence: CASSLQRLNQPQHF. As DNA, the CDR3 is TGTGCCAGCAGCTTACAACGATTGAATCAGCCCCAGCATTTT. Full variable domain (rest looked up from reference TRBV7-3 and TRBJ1-5): GAGVSQTPSNKVTEKGKYVELRCDPISGHTALYWYRQSLGQGPEFLIYFQGTGAADDSGLPNDRFFAVRPEGSVSTLKIQRTERGDSAVYLCASSLQRLNQPQHFGDGTRLSIL.

The chain joins TRBV2 to TRBJ2-6; D is unclear. V lost 5 bases, J lost 4 bases, and 12 bases lay in between. Germline V gene lookup returns CDR1 SNHLY and CDR2 FYNNEI. The CDR3 covers 15 residues. The CDR3 is CASSTQVAGANVLTF. DNA of the CDR3: TGTGCCAGCAGTACCCAGGTAGCCGGGGCCAACGTCCTGACTTTC. Variable domain in full (rest from reference TRBV2 and TRBJ2-6): EPEVTQTPSHQVTQMGQEVILRCVPISNHLYFYWYRQILGQKVEFLVSFYNNEISEKSEIFDDQFSVERPDGSNFTLKIRSTKLEDSAMYFCASSTQVAGANVLTFGAGSRLTVL.

The chain couples TRBV7-6 to TRBJ2-1; TRBD2 matches 11 bases. Germline V gene lookup returns CDR1 SGHVS and CDR2 FNYEAQ. The CDR3 is 16 residues long. The V gene end was trimmed by 5 bases and the J gene end by 7 bases; junction bases not matched to a gene: 10. CDR3 in amino acids: CASSPALAGVGNEQFF. DNA for the CDR3: TGTGCCAGCAGCCCGGCACTAGCGGGAGTAGGAAATGAGCAGTTCTTC.

V usage is TRBV7-9 and J usage is TRBJ1-1; tentatively, D is TRBD1 (5 bases). CDR3 length equals 15 residues. V was clipped by 4 bases and J by 6 bases, with 18 bases between them. Per germline, CDR1 SEHNR and CDR2 FQNEAQ (reference sequence). Here the CDR3 reads CASSSRAVAGPEAFF. The CDR3 nucleotides are TGTGCCAGCAGCTCCAGGGCCGTCGCCGGCCCTGAAGCTTTCTTT.

This chain joins TRBV6-6 and TRBJ2-2; 9 nucleotides align to TRBD1. The V segment lost 4 bases and the J segment 0 bases; nucleotides outside the gene matches: 3. This CDR3 is built from 16 residues. Germline loops: CDR1 MNHNY, CDR2 SVGAGI (reference sequence). The CDR3 DNA follows: TGTGCCAGCAGTTCCCGGACAGGGGCGAACACCGGGGAGCTGTTTTTT. Translation: CASSSRTGANTGELFF.

For the CDR3, the DNA is TGTGCCAGCAAGGCCTCCCCGAGGCCCCAGCATTTT. The encoded protein is CASKASPRPQHF. The rearrangement links TRBV28 to TRBJ1-5; no definite D call. The ends were cut back, 7 bases at V and 9 bases at J, with 13 bases in the middle. This CDR3 is 12 amino acids long. Germline lookup yields CDR1 MDHEN and CDR2 SYDVKM.

This rearrangement joins TRBV5-1 to TRBJ2-7; the D is unclear. Germline CDR1 and CDR2: SGHRS and YFSETQ. This CDR3 has 16 residues. Trimming took off 0 bases at V and 2 bases at J, with 15 bases between the two ends. CDR3 residues: CASSLAKHINPYEQYF. The CDR3 nucleotides read TGCGCCAGCAGCTTGGCCAAACACATTAACCCCTACGAGCAGTACTTC. The full variable domain, with the rest looked up from reference TRBV5-1 and TRBJ2-7, is KAGVTQTPRYLIKTRGQQVTLSCSPISGHRSVSWYQQTPGQGLQFLFEYFSETQRNKGNFPGRFSGRQFSNSRSEMNVSTLELGDSALYLCASSLAKHINPYEQYFGPGTRLTVT.

The chain recombines TRBV19 with TRBJ1-1; D is ambiguous. Germline CDR1 and CDR2: LNHDA and SQIVND (reference sequence). This CDR3 region has 12 residues. The V and J ends lost 10 bases and 1 base respectively, with 10 bases between them. This chain's CDR3 is CATLNPNTEAFF. Written as DNA, the CDR3 is TGTGCCACCTTGAATCCGAACACTGAAGCTTTCTTT.

This rearrangement joins TRBV5-1 to TRBJ1-6; 9 bases map to TRBD1. The CDR3 is made up of 16 amino acids. The V gene's germline CDR1 is SGHRS and CDR2 YFSETQ. Trimming took 3 bases from V and 7 from J; bases not matched to a gene: 8. CDR3 amino acids: CASSSKQGAENSPLHF. As DNA, the CDR3 is TGCGCCAGCAGCTCGAAACAGGGGGCAGAAAATTCACCCCTCCACTTT.

J is TRBJ2-5 and V is TRBV1; TRBD1 is the table's D call, not checked against the DNA. TRBV1 is reported as a pseudogene. The CDR3 covers 15 residues. The CDR3 here is CTSSHIRGFQETQYF. The CDR3 nucleotides are TGCACCAGCAGCCACATCAGGGGGTTCCAAGAGACCCAGTACTTC.

This rearrangement joins TRBV18 to TRBJ1-1, with a tentative D call TRBD1 (5 bases). The CDR3 is made up of 15 amino acids. The germline V and J ends were trimmed by 0 bases and 1 base, with 9 bases remaining between them. CDR1 KGHSH and CDR2 LQKENI come from the germline V gene. This CDR3 is CASSPPAGRNTEAFF. As DNA, the CDR3 is TGTGCCAGCTCACCACCGGCAGGGAGGAACACTGAAGCTTTCTTT.

The chain uses TRBV4-3 and TRBJ2-2; D tentatively fits TRBD1 or TRBD2 (5 bases each). Germline V gene sequence: CDR1 LGHNA, CDR2 YSLEER. CDR3 length: 15 amino acids. V gave up 0 bases and J gave up 5 bases, with 10 bases separating them. In DNA form, the CDR3 reads TGCGCCAGCAGCCAAGACCCGGGGCATACCGGGGAGCTGTTTTTT. It specifies CASSQDPGHTGELFF.